The 18 T cell receptor beta chains given below trace back to one sample, sequenced in a study of identical twins. Using its own MiXCR run on the 5' RACE reads, TCRdb lists one record per CDR3 protein. The table records some 900,000 distinct CDR3 sequences, 9% to 15% of them present only once. A further study also used this sample, focusing on yellow fever vaccine responses in identical twins.

The material sequenced was PBMCs. The receptor source for this set is a woman aged 18-35 years in good health.

This chain uses TRBV5-1 with TRBJ2-7, with 7 bases that match TRBD2. CDR1 is SGHRS and CDR2 is YFSETQ in the germline V gene. Germline trimming cut 4 bases from V and 3 bases from J; bases unmatched to any gene: 7. The CDR3 consists of 14 residues. CDR3: CASSTAGTNYEQYF. For the CDR3, the DNA is TGCGCCAGCAGCACAGCCGGGACTAACTACGAGCAGTACTTC.

Only a few counts were recorded for this clonotype. The V gene is TRBV7-9, the J gene TRBJ2-7, with TRBD1 matching over 9 bases. J lost 5 bases, V lost 5 bases, and 10 bases had no gene match. This CDR3 has 15 amino acids. CDR1 is SEHNR and CDR2 is FQNEAQ in the germline V gene (reference sequence). The CDR3 loop reads CASSDPGQGSHEQYF. The CDR3 DNA is TGTGCCAGCAGCGACCCGGGACAGGGTTCCCACGAGCAGTACTTC. Combining the CDR3 with reference TRBV7-9 and TRBJ2-7 gives the whole variable domain DTGVSQNPRHKITKRGQNVTFRCDPISEHNRLYWYRQTLGQGPEFLTYFQNEAQLEKSRLLSDRFSAERPKGSFSTLEIQRTEQGDSAMYLCASSDPGQGSHEQYFGPGTRLTVT.

This clonotype has more than one count but fewer than ten. The V call is TRBV28, the J call TRBJ1-1; 10 bases are a match to TRBD1. The CDR3 totals 15 residues. The trim removed 6 bases at V and 4 bases at J, leaving 8 bases unmatched. Germline loops: CDR1 MDHEN, CDR2 SYDVKM. In DNA, the CDR3 is TGTGCCAGCAGATTGCCGGGACAGGGGTTCACTGAAGCTTTCTTT. This translates into CASRLPGQGFTEAFF.

This clonotype occurred many times. The chain uses TRBV28 and TRBJ1-6; 8 bases fit TRBD1. Germline CDR1 MDHEN, CDR2 SYDVKM. CDR3 length: 14 amino acids. V was pared by 4 bases and J by 7 bases, with 3 bases of the junction left unmatched. The CDR3 here is CASSSGTGNSPLHF. CDR3 coding DNA: TGTGCCAGCAGTTCAGGGACAGGAAATTCACCCCTCCACTTT.

This rearrangement joins TRBV7-2 to TRBJ2-1; 15 bases align to TRBD2. The CDR3 is made up of 21 amino acids. Unmatched junction bases numbered 9, after V lost 0 bases and J lost 0 bases. Germline V CDR1 and CDR2: SGHTA, FQGNSA. The CDR3 is CASSLAKGTSGRLNSYNEQFF. The CDR3 DNA sequence: TGTGCCAGCAGCTTAGCGAAGGGGACTAGCGGGAGGCTTAACTCCTACAATGAGCAGTTCTTC.

This clonotype is a singleton in its sample. This chain connects TRBV7-9 to TRBJ2-7, with 8 bases matching TRBD2. The CDR3 covers 15 residues. Germline CDR1 SEHNR, CDR2 FQNEAQ (reference sequence). V trimming: 4 bases; J trimming: 3 bases; junction bases outside the gene matches: 8. The DNA for the CDR3 is TGTGCCAGCAGCTCTACGACTAGCGTAAGCTACGAGCAGTACTTC. Translated: CASSSTTSVSYEQYF. Together with reference TRBV7-9 and TRBJ2-7, the CDR3 gives the full variable domain: DTGVSQNPRHKITKRGQNVTFRCDPISEHNRLYWYRQTLGQGPEFLTYFQNEAQLEKSRLLSDRFSAERPKGSFSTLEIQRTEQGDSAMYLCASSSTTSVSYEQYFGPGTRLTVT.

At least ten counts were recorded for this clonotype. The V and J genes are TRBV5-6 and TRBJ1-2; 8 bases line up with TRBD1. Germline lookup yields CDR1 SGHDT and CDR2 YYEEEE. With 4 bases clipped from V and 4 bases from J, the junction kept 12 bases outside the gene matches. The CDR3 consists of 16 residues. The chain's CDR3 is CASSLRDRLISYGYTF. The CDR3 DNA reads TGTGCCAGCAGCCTCCGGGACAGGCTCATTTCCTATGGCTACACCTTC.

The chain recombines TRBV20-1 with TRBJ2-2, with 9 bases that match TRBD2. Unmatched junction bases numbered 8, after V lost 5 bases and J lost 7 bases. The CDR3 consists of 14 residues. From germline, CDR1 is DFQATT and CDR2 SNEGSKA (reference sequence). The CDR3 reads CSARSGSVGGELFF. CDR3 coding DNA: TGCAGTGCTCGTAGCGGGAGCGTGGGCGGGGAGCTGTTTTTT.

This clonotype was seen a handful of times. The CDR3 DNA reads as TGCAGCGTTGCCCAGGGGGCACCGGAGACCCAGTACTTC. Translation: CSVAQGAPETQYF. V gene TRBV29-1 combines with J gene TRBJ2-5; 8 nucleotides match TRBD1. Trimming at V came to 4 bases and at J to 5 bases, leaving 6 bases not matched to a gene. The CDR3 is made up of 13 amino acids. Germline loops: CDR1 SQVTM, CDR2 ANQGSEA.

The chain couples TRBV10-3 to TRBJ2-5; TRBD1 aligns across 7 bases. J gave up 1 base and V 10 bases, and 3 bases lay outside the gene matches. CDR1 is ENHRY and CDR2 is SYGVKD in the germline V gene. The CDR3 loop spans 12 amino acids. The CDR3 bases are TGTGCCACGGGACAGACCCAAGAGACCCAGTACTTC. Amino acid sequence: CATGQTQETQYF.

The V and J genes are TRBV29-1 and TRBJ2-2; TRBD2 matches 7 bases. CDR1 is SQVTM, CDR2 ANQGSEA, per germline. The ends lost 5 bases at V and 2 bases at J; junction bases unmatched: 8. The CDR3 covers 15 residues. CDR3 in DNA: TGCAGCGTTCCGAGCGGGGATAGAAACACCGGGGAGCTGTTTTTT. Translation: CSVPSGDRNTGELFF.

This clonotype has only a few counts. The chain links TRBV13 to TRBJ2-1; 11 bases are shared with TRBD2. J was trimmed by 9 bases and V by 2 bases; bases with no gene match: 15. CDR3 length: 18 residues. Germline-derived CDR1 and CDR2 are PRHDT and FYEKMQ (reference sequence). CDR3 residues: CASSLWGTSGLGEAEQFF. CDR3 in DNA: TGTGCCAGCAGCTTATGGGGGACTAGCGGACTCGGGGAGGCTGAGCAGTTCTTC.

This clonotype was picked up a small number of times. V gene TRBV3-1 combines with J gene TRBJ2-5, with D tentatively TRBD1 or TRBD2 (5 bases each). The CDR3 has 13 residues. The germline V gene encodes CDR1 LGHDT and CDR2 YNNKEL (reference sequence). V was trimmed by 3 bases and J by 5 bases, leaving 10 bases between them. CDR3 sequence (DNA): TGTGCCAGCAGCCACAGGGACGGGGAGACCCAGTACTTC. The encoded protein is CASSHRDGETQYF.

This clonotype was seen more than once but under ten times. The V call is TRBV28, the J call TRBJ2-7, with 12 nucleotides matching TRBD2. Germline V CDR1 and CDR2: MDHEN, SYDVKM. The CDR3 runs 16 residues. V gave up 3 bases and J gave up 4 bases; unmatched junction bases: 7. The CDR3 coding sequence is TGTGCCAGCAGTTTCGCGACTAGCGGGAGTACGTACGAGCAGTACTTC. This encodes CASSFATSGSTYEQYF.

This clonotype was seen a handful of times. The CDR3 DNA follows: TGTGCCAGCAGCCTTCGGGCCGGAGGGGGGTCCGGGGAGCTGTTTTTT. Its translation is CASSLRAGGGSGELFF. This sequence joins TRBV7-3 and TRBJ2-2; D may be TRBD1 or TRBD2 (6 bases each). The CDR3 consists of 16 residues. With 5 bases removed from V and 6 bases from J, the gap between germline ends came to 19 bases. The germline CDR1 and CDR2 sequences are SGHTA and FQGTGA.

This clonotype was detected only once. V gene TRBV19 combines with J gene TRBJ2-7; D gene uncertain. The V end lost 1 base, the J end lost 2 bases, and 15 bases lay between the germline ends. Germline V lookup: CDR1 LNHDA, CDR2 SQIVND (reference sequence). CDR3 length equals 16 residues. In DNA form, the CDR3 reads TGTGCCAGTAGTATAGGAGTGGCGCCGGGTACCTACGAGCAGTACTTC. As protein: CASSIGVAPGTYEQYF.

This clonotype was counted only a few times. The chain carries TRBV7-9 and TRBJ1-4; D unclear. V lost 3 bases and J lost 0, with 8 bases in between. The CDR3 has 15 amino acids. Germline CDR1 and CDR2: SEHNR and FQNEAQ (reference sequence). CDR3 sequence: CASSLFEPTNEKLFF. The CDR3 DNA is TGTGCCAGCAGCTTGTTCGAACCAACTAATGAAAAACTGTTTTTT.

The chain couples TRBV7-9 to TRBJ2-3; D not certain. This CDR3 has 14 residues. Trimming left V 5 bases short and J 6 bases short, with 15 bases between. Germline-derived CDR1 and CDR2 are SEHNR and FQNEAQ (reference sequence). The CDR3 nucleotides read TGTGCCAGCAGCCCCCTGCTCTTAATTGATACGCAGTATTTT. As protein: CASSPLLLIDTQYF.